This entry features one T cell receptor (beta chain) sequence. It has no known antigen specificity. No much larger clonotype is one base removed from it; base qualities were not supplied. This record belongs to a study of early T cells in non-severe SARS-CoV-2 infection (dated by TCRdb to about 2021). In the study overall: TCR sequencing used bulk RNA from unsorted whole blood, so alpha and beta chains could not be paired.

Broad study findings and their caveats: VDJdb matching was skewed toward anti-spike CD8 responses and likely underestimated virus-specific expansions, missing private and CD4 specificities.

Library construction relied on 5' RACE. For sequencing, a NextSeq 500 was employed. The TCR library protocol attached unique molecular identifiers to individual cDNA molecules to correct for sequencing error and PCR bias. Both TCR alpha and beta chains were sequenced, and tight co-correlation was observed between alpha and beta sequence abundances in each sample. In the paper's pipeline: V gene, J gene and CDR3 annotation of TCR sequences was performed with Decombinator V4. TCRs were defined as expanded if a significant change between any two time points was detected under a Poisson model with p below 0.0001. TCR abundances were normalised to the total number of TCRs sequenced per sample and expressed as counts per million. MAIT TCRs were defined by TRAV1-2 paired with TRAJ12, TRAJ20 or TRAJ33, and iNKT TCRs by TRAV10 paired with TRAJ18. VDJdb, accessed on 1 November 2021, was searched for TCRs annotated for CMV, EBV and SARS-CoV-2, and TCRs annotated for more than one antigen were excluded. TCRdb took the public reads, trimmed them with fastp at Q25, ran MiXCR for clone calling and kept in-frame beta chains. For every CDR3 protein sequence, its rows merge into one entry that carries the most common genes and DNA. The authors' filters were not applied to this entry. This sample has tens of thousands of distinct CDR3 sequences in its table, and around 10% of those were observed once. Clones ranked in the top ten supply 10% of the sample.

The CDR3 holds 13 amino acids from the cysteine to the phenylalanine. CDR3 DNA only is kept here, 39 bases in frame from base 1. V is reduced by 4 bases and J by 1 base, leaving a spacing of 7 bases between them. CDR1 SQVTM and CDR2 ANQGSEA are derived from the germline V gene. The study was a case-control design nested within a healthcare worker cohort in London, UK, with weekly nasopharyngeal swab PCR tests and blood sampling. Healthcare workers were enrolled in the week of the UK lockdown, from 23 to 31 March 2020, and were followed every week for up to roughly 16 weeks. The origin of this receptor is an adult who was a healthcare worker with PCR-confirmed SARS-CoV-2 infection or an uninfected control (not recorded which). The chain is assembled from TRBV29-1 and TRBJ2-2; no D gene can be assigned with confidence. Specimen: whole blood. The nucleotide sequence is TGCAGCGTTGCCCAGTGGAACACCGGGGAGCTGTTTTTT. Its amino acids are CSVAQWNTGELFF.